The entry below describes one TCR beta chain. This record belongs to a study of cytomegalovirus exposure and HLA in healthy donors. Trimming took off 2 bases at V and 2 bases at J, with 10 bases between the two ends. Germline V gene data show CDR1 as KGHSH and CDR2 as LQKENI. This CDR3 has 15 amino acids. Primers for the PCR totalled 60 Vbeta and 13 Jbeta. TCRdb's copy holds only in-frame clones and misses some; the assay was immunoSEQ multiplex PCR. Among 70,000 or so clones listed, about four fifths were seen once. V and J are TRBV18 and TRBJ1-5; D is perhaps TRBD1 (5 bases). The sample was PBMCs. This TCR was sampled from a man aged 18 to 29 in good health and CMV-seronegative. The CDR3 loop is CASSPERGGNQPQHF. In DNA form, the CDR3 reads TGTGCCAGCTCACCAGAAAGGGGCGGCAATCAGCCCCAGCATTTT.